A single sample gave rise to the 8 T cell receptor beta chains below, sequenced in a study of PD-L1 blockade in urothelial cancer (dated by TCRdb to 2015 to 2018). Preparation of the library involved the immunoSEQ multiplex PCR assay. TCRdb obtained this table from immuneACCESS and retained in-frame rearrangements with V and J assigned. These tables miss some clones; where compared with another copy, unresolved V genes account for less than half of the shortfall, and the remainder is unexplained. The sample data list just over 50,000 clones, and approximately 86% of these were observed just once. The ten largest clones take up approximately 16% of the sample. The input for sequencing was PBMCs, taken around atezolizumab (anti-PD-L1) treatment. The receptors derive from a man in his sixties with urothelial cancer.

This clone showed up just a few times. The chain combines TRBV27 with TRBJ2-7, with TRBD2 matching over 7 bases. With V trimmed by 6 bases and J by 7 bases, 9 bases remained unmatched. There are 13 residues in the CDR3. Germline CDR1 reads MNHEY; CDR2 reads SMNVEV (reference sequence). The CDR3 region is CASRDTRRGEQYF. The CDR3 bases are TGTGCCAGCAGAGATACACGGCGGGGGGAGCAGTACTTC.

This chain uses TRBV6-1 with TRBJ2-7, with D hard to call. This CDR3 has 14 residues. Trimming pared 0 bases from V and 4 bases from J, leaving 10 bases between. Germline CDR1 reads MNHNS; CDR2 reads SASEGT. CDR3 amino acids: CASSEAWPVYEQYF. As DNA, the CDR3 is TGTGCCAGCAGTGAAGCGTGGCCAGTTTACGAGCAGTACTTC.

This chain joins TRBV5-6 and TRBJ2-1, with TRBD2 matching over 9 bases. This CDR3 contains 16 residues. V lost 5 bases, J lost 9 bases, and 15 bases stayed unmatched. Looked up from germline, CDR1 is SGHDT and CDR2 is YYEEEE. The CDR3 loop is CASRVPGRGGRGEQFF. In DNA, the CDR3 is TGTGCCAGCAGGGTGCCGGGGCGGGGGGGCCGTGGTGAGCAGTTCTTC.

The J gene is TRBJ2-7, the V gene TRBV5-6, with D unresolved. CDR3 length equals 13 residues. With 6 bases removed from V and 2 bases from J, the gap between germline ends came to 12 bases. CDR1 and CDR2 from the germline V gene are SGHDT and YYEEEE. The CDR3 reads CASNQRIPYEQYF. The CDR3 nucleotides read TGTGCCAGCAACCAGAGGATCCCCTACGAGCAGTACTTC.

The V call is TRBV15, the J call TRBJ1-5, with D tentatively TRBD1 (5 bases). V gave up 0 bases and J gave up 6 bases, with 12 bases separating them. This CDR3 region has 15 residues. The V gene's germline CDR1 is LNHNV and CDR2 YYDKDF (reference sequence). CDR3: CATSRDYGGGQPQHF. CDR3 coding DNA: TGTGCCACCAGCAGAGATTACGGGGGAGGTCAGCCCCAGCATTTT. Supplemented by reference TRBV15 and TRBJ1-5, the full variable domain reads DAMVIQNPRYQVTQFGKPVTLSCSQTLNHNVMYWYQQKSSQAPKLLFHYYDKDFNNEADTPDNFQSRRPNTSFCFLDIRSPGLGDTAMYLCATSRDYGGGQPQHFGDGTRLSIL.

This clone has just a few counts. This chain links TRBV5-1 with TRBJ2-1; perhaps TRBD2 as D (6 bases). The CDR3 has 16 amino acids. In germline, CDR1 is SGHRS, CDR2 YFSETQ. Trimming shortened V by 3 bases and J by 8 bases, and 21 bases separated the two germline ends. The CDR3 sequence is CASSSWDGRNSDEQFF. CDR3 sequence (DNA): TGCGCCAGCAGCTCCTGGGACGGGAGAAATTCCGATGAGCAGTTCTTC.

The V call is TRBV7-9, the J call TRBJ1-2, with 7 bases that match TRBD1. CDR1 is SEHNR, CDR2 FQNEAQ, per germline (reference sequence). V shed 5 bases, J shed 7 bases, and the junction held 4 bases outside the gene matches. The CDR3 covers 12 residues. The CDR3 protein is CASSTHRGGYTF. The CDR3 nucleotides are TGTGCCAGCAGCACCCACAGGGGTGGCTACACCTTC.

The genes are TRBV4-1 and TRBJ1-2, with 10 bases identical to TRBD1. Trimming removed 4 bases from V and 3 bases from J; junction bases left unmatched: 5. The CDR3 is 15 residues long. Germline V gene data show CDR1 as MGHRA and CDR2 as YSYEKL. The DNA of the CDR3 is TGCGCCAGCAGCCTACTCGGACAGGGGGACTATGGCTACACCTTC. Amino acid sequence: CASSLLGQGDYGYTF.